This T cell receptor (beta chain) was sequenced in a study of blood T cells in healthy people across ages. As concerns this clonotype: Its antigen is still unknown.

Germline CDR1 and CDR2: MNHEY and SVGEGT. There are 12 residues in the CDR3. V trimming: 10 bases; J trimming: 5 bases; junction bases outside the gene matches: 5. It was around 10 milliliters of peripheral blood that were drawn from each donor. A J-beta primer mix and a sample-barcoded 5' primer were used in a second PCR of roughly 6 to 11 cycles. The authors tagged each cDNA molecule using a template-switch adaptor with 12 random nucleotides. Using its own MiXCR run on the 5' RACE reads, TCRdb lists one record per CDR3 protein. Counted here are over 1,200,000 distinct CDR3 sequences, roughly 64% occurring once; the ten biggest clones make up over 5%. Whole-study results and caveats: Diversity was higher, and naive CD4+ cells more numerous, in long-lived donors than in aged donors.

The chain carries TRBV6-2 or TRBV6-3 and TRBJ2-5; 9 bases map to TRBD2. The specimen was blood. The receptor was derived from a man aged 18 to 29 in good health. The CDR3 DNA reads TGTGCCACCAAGACTAGCGGCGAGACCCAGTACTTC. Protein product: CATKTSGETQYF.